This entry lists 19 T cell receptor beta chains sequenced from one sample in a study of T-cell memory formation after mild COVID-19. Each CDR3 protein gets one entry after TCRdb re-called the 5' RACE reads with MiXCR. This repertoire shows about 340,000 distinct CDR3 sequences, 20% found once; its top ten account for roughly a fifth. What was sequenced was PBMCs or a T cell subset sorted from them (not recorded which). Receptors were obtained from a young man who had mild COVID-19 (a few samples of this study predate the infection). Cell type and time point are not known.

This clonotype was counted a few times. The rearrangement joins TRBV7-2 to TRBJ2-3, with 13 bases fitting TRBD2. This CDR3 has 16 amino acids. CDR1 is SGHTA, CDR2 FQGNSA, per germline. V lost 5 bases and J lost 2; bases outside the gene matches: 4. CDR3 protein: CASSRGTSGVTDTQYF. The CDR3 DNA is TGTGCCAGCAGCCGGGGGACTAGCGGGGTCACAGATACGCAGTATTTT.

The genes are TRBV6-2 or TRBV6-3 and TRBJ1-1; D is perhaps TRBD1 (5 bases). Trimming shortened V by 4 bases and J by 1 base, and 19 bases separated the two germline ends. The CDR3 totals 17 residues. Germline CDR1 is MNHEY and CDR2 is SVGEGT. CDR3 bases: TGTGCCAGCAGTTCCAACGACCTGACAGAAAGGAACACTGAAGCTTTCTTT. Encoded protein: CASSSNDLTERNTEAFF.

This clonotype was recorded a few times. This sequence joins TRBV7-3 and TRBJ1-2; D is ambiguous. V lost 2 bases, J lost 8 bases, and 9 bases lay in between. The CDR3 runs to 12 residues. Germline CDR1 is SGHTA and CDR2 is FQGTGA. The CDR3 loop reads CASSLGRSGYTF. Here the CDR3 DNA reads TGTGCCAGCAGCTTAGGGCGTAGCGGCTACACCTTC.

The table lists this clonotype with a few counts. The chain recombines TRBV7-9 with TRBJ2-7; 10 positions match TRBD1. After removal of 5 bases from V and 6 bases from J, the junction contained 7 bases not matched to a gene. Germline V lookup: CDR1 SEHNR, CDR2 FQNEAQ (reference sequence). This CDR3 region has 14 residues. The CDR3 reads CASSRQGADSEQYV. The DNA for the CDR3 is TGTGCCAGCAGCCGACAGGGGGCTGATTCCGAGCAGTACGTC.

This clonotype appeared a few times. The rearrangement joins TRBV6-6 to TRBJ2-4; the D gene is possibly TRBD2 (6 bases). Germline V gene sequence: CDR1 MNHNY, CDR2 SVGAGI (reference sequence). The ends were cut back, 5 bases at V and 7 bases at J, with 15 bases in the middle. The CDR3 length is 14 residues. CDR3 amino acids: CASSIAARSNIQYF. The CDR3 bases are TGTGCCAGCAGTATAGCGGCCCGAAGTAACATTCAGTACTTC.

This clonotype turned up a few times. This rearrangement joins TRBV6-6 to TRBJ1-5; 8 positions match TRBD1. CDR3 size: 12 residues. Losses at the gene ends were 6 bases for V and 8 bases for J; bases not matched to a gene: 3. Per the germline V gene, CDR1 is MNHNY and CDR2 is SVGAGI (reference sequence). The CDR3 here is CASSPDREPQHF. The CDR3 nucleotides are TGTGCCAGCAGCCCGGACAGGGAGCCCCAGCATTTT.

This clonotype was seen only a few times. The chain has TRBV4-2 and TRBJ2-7; 7 nucleotides align to TRBD1. There are 16 residues in the CDR3. From germline, CDR1 is LGHNA and CDR2 YNFKEQ. The ends lost 0 bases at V and 3 bases at J; junction bases unmatched: 8. CDR3 sequence (DNA): TGTGCCAGCAGCCAAGAAGAGACAGGGTGGGGCTACGAGCAGTACTTC. Its protein product is CASSQEETGWGYEQYF.

V gene TRBV30 combines with J gene TRBJ1-2; 7 bases match TRBD1. The V gene's germline CDR1 is GTSNPN and CDR2 SVGIG (reference sequence). CDR3 size: 11 residues. J gave up 8 bases and V 5 bases, and 5 bases lay outside the gene matches. The CDR3 region is CAWYRGPGYTF. CDR3 DNA: TGTGCCTGGTATAGGGGGCCAGGCTACACCTTC.

This clonotype was found a few times. V and J are TRBV5-1 and TRBJ2-7, with D tentatively TRBD2 (6 bases). The CDR3 spans 14 residues. The germline gives CDR1 SGHRS, CDR2 YFSETQ. Deletions cut 5 bases from V and 3 bases from J, with 15 bases between. DNA of the CDR3: TGCGCCAGCAGGTGGCAGGGAGGTGACTACGAGCAGTACTTC. Its translation: CASRWQGGDYEQYF.

In its sample, this clonotype was seen a few times. The chain recombines TRBV7-6 with TRBJ2-1; D gene unclear. CDR1 is SGHVS and CDR2 is FNYEAQ in the germline V gene. The V end lost 3 bases, the J end lost 8 bases, and 8 bases lay between the germline ends. The CDR3 is 12 residues long. The CDR3 region has the DNA TGTGCCAGCAGCTTTTTGAATCATGAGCAGTTCTTC. Translating it yields CASSFLNHEQFF.

This clonotype was detected only a few times. The chain joins TRBV7-2 to TRBJ2-2; 7 bases fit TRBD1. The CDR3 contains 15 residues. After removal of 5 bases from V and 1 base from J, the junction contained 4 bases not matched to a gene. Germline V gene lookup returns CDR1 SGHTA and CDR2 FQGNSA. The CDR3 region is CASSAWTGNTGELFF. CDR3 nucleotides: TGTGCCAGCAGCGCCTGGACAGGGAACACCGGGGAGCTGTTTTTT.

The chain is built from TRBV29-1 and TRBJ1-1; D gene uncertain. CDR3 length equals 13 residues. Germline assignment: CDR1 SQVTM and CDR2 ANQGSEA. V dropped 0 bases and J dropped 4 bases, with 9 bases sitting between them. In nucleotides, the CDR3 is TGCAGCGTTGAAGATCGGGCGGGCACTGAAGCTTTCTTT. It specifies CSVEDRAGTEAFF.

V and J are TRBV20-1 and TRBJ2-1; a possible D gene is TRBD1 (7 bases). This CDR3 has 15 amino acids. Trimming removed 5 bases at V and 4 bases at J, with 18 bases between. Germline V CDR1 and CDR2: DFQATT, SNEGSKA (reference sequence). The CDR3 nucleotides read TGCAGTGCTCAGTCGGGGGCAGGGGGGTACAATGAGCAGTTCTTC. It is translated as CSAQSGAGGYNEQFF.

CDR3 amino acids: CASSAIPKGDTQYF. The CDR3 coding sequence is TGTGCCAGCAGCGCCATCCCGAAGGGAGATACGCAGTATTTT. This sequence joins TRBV7-8 and TRBJ2-3; D is ambiguous. Germline CDR1 SGHVS, CDR2 FQNEAQ. The CDR3 is 14 amino acids. The ends were cut back, 5 bases at V and 5 bases at J, with 14 bases in the middle. Filled out from reference TRBV7-8 and TRBJ2-3, the complete variable domain reads GAGVSQSPRYKVAKRGQDVALRCDPISGHVSLFWYQQALGQGPEFLTYFQNEAQLDKSGLPSDRFFAERPEGSVSTLKIQRTQQEDSAVYLCASSAIPKGDTQYFGPGTRLTVL.

The V and J genes are TRBV4-1 and TRBJ2-7, with 9 bases that match TRBD1. V dropped 1 base and J dropped 7; count of bases not matched to a gene: 5. There are 14 residues in the CDR3. The germline gives CDR1 MGHRA, CDR2 YSYEKL. CDR3 residues: CASSQGVGQGEQYV. In DNA, the CDR3 is TGCGCCAGCAGCCAAGGAGTGGGACAGGGAGAGCAGTACGTC.

V gene TRBV20-1 combines with J gene TRBJ1-1; D gene unclear. Trimming left V 1 base short and J 2 bases short, with 14 bases between. The CDR3 spans 15 residues. Germline V lookup: CDR1 DFQATT, CDR2 SNEGSKA (reference sequence). The DNA for the CDR3 is TGCAGTGCTAGAGTGGGGAATTACGGCAACACTGAAGCTTTCTTT. Amino acid sequence: CSARVGNYGNTEAFF.

V usage is TRBV5-1 and J usage is TRBJ2-7; no definite D call. This CDR3 is 14 amino acids long. CDR1 and CDR2 from the germline V gene are SGHRS and YFSETQ. The V gene lost 0 bases and the J gene lost 3 bases, with 10 bases spanning the gap. CDR3 DNA sequence: TGCGCCAGCAGCTTGGAATGGGCAGTCTACGAGCAGTACTTC. Its protein product is CASSLEWAVYEQYF.

This clonotype was found a few times. This rearrangement joins TRBV6-2 or TRBV6-3 to TRBJ2-5; a possible D gene is TRBD2 (6 bases). Germline lookup yields CDR1 MNHEY and CDR2 SVGEGT. CDR3 length: 10 residues. Trimming removed 8 bases from V and 12 bases from J, with 13 bases in between. The CDR3 DNA is TGTGCCAGCGCGCTCGAGCGGGAGTACTTC. Its protein is CASALEREYF.

The chain combines TRBV5-6 with TRBJ1-2, with D perhaps TRBD1 (5 bases). The CDR3 sequence is 13 residues long. Deletions cut 5 bases from V and 5 bases from J, with 13 bases between. Germline loops: CDR1 SGHDT, CDR2 YYEEEE. The CDR3 DNA is TGTGCCAGCAGTCCAGGGTTTGGGTATGGCTACACCTTC. Protein: CASSPGFGYGYTF.